Shown below are 21 T cell receptor beta chains from a single sample sequenced in a study of post-analysis software for immune sequencing data. Study findings and constraints: In patients, about 5 TRBV segments were more frequent than in controls, with TRBV5-6, TRBV5-1 and TRBV20-1 among them.

These receptors' targets are unknown. Unique-molecular-identifier-tagged TCR beta cDNA libraries were used. TCRdb itself ran the PCR reads through MiXCR, one entry per CDR3 protein. The sample lists 750,000 to 950,000 distinct CDR3 sequences, about 53% occurring once. Sequencing was performed on blood. The receptors were gathered from a girl aged 10 to 17 with multiple sclerosis.

This clonotype was counted between two and nine times. This sequence joins TRBV4-1 and TRBJ1-4, with D unclear. V gave up 1 base and J gave up 8 bases, with 5 bases separating them. The CDR3 runs to 12 residues. Germline CDR1 MGHRA, CDR2 YSYEKL. The CDR3 sequence is CASSQVLEKLFF. The CDR3 DNA reads as TGCGCCAGCAGCCAAGTGCTGGAAAAACTGTTTTTT.

This clonotype has more than one count but fewer than ten. At one end the junction does not follow the germline gene, possibly because of a read error. The V gene is TRBV20-1, the J gene TRBJ2-5; TRBD2 is a possible D gene (6 bases). The CDR3 sequence is 16 residues long. Looked up from germline, CDR1 is DFQATT and CDR2 is SNEGSKA (reference sequence). The CDR3 region is CSARFGLATYQESQYF. In DNA form, the CDR3 reads TGCAGTGCTAGATTCGGGCTAGCGACCTACCAAGAGTCCCAGTACTTC.

In this sample, this clonotype turned up once. V gene TRBV6-6 combines with J gene TRBJ2-5; the D gene is possibly TRBD2 (7 bases). Germline V gene data show CDR1 as MNHNY and CDR2 as SVGAGI (reference sequence). This CDR3 is 11 amino acids long. CDR3 DNA: TGTGCGGGGGGGCCTCAAGAGACCCAGTACTTC. It translates to CAGGPQETQYF.

The table lists this clonotype with a count of one. The chain couples TRBV12-3 or TRBV12-4 to TRBJ2-7; 7 bases match TRBD1. V was clipped by 3 bases and J by 4 bases; unmatched bases: 12. This CDR3 is 16 amino acids long. The CDR3 loop is CASSFEVGQVVYEQYF. The DNA for the CDR3 is TGTGCCAGCAGTTTTGAAGTCGGACAGGTGGTTTACGAGCAGTACTTC.

This clonotype was detected only once. J is TRBJ2-3 and V is TRBV3-1, with D possibly being TRBD1 or TRBD2 (5 bases each). The CDR3 has 16 residues. V was trimmed by 5 bases and J by 2 bases, leaving 17 bases between them. The germline gives CDR1 LGHDT, CDR2 YNNKEL (reference sequence). The CDR3 reads CASSYSGGGLTDTQYF. Here the CDR3 DNA reads TGTGCCAGCAGCTACAGCGGTGGGGGTCTCACAGATACGCAGTATTTT.

The chain uses TRBV29-1 and TRBJ1-1; D not certain. CDR3 length equals 14 residues. V lost 4 bases, J lost 1 base, and 13 bases lay in between. Germline V gene data show CDR1 as SQVTM and CDR2 as ANQGSEA. This chain's CDR3 is CSVARTTGNTEAFF. The CDR3 nucleotides read TGCAGCGTTGCGAGAACAACGGGGAACACTGAAGCTTTCTTT.

This chain uses TRBV7-2 with TRBJ1-1, with TRBD1 matching 8 bases. With V trimmed by 5 bases and J by 0 bases, 5 bases remained unmatched. Germline lookup yields CDR1 SGHTA and CDR2 FQGNSA. The CDR3 covers 15 residues. The CDR3 loop reads CASSIQGDLNTEAFF. The CDR3 nucleotides read TGTGCCAGCAGCATACAGGGGGACCTGAACACTGAAGCTTTCTTT. Looking up the rest from reference TRBV7-2 and TRBJ1-1 gives the full variable domain: GAGVSQSPSNKVTEKGKDVELRCDPISGHTALYWYRQSLGQGLEFLIYFQGNSAPDKSGLPSDRFSAERTGGSVSTLTIQRTQQEDSAVYLCASSIQGDLNTEAFFGQGTRLTVV.

The chain has TRBV20-1 and TRBJ2-7; D ambiguous. Deletions cut 1 base from V and 7 bases from J, with 14 bases between. The CDR3 covers 13 residues. Germline V CDR1 and CDR2: DFQATT, SNEGSKA (reference sequence). The CDR3 sequence: CSARGLGGQEQYF. The CDR3 DNA reads as TGCAGTGCTAGAGGACTGGGTGGTCAAGAGCAGTACTTC.

This clonotype was found a few times. The chain links TRBV12-5 to TRBJ2-7; the D gene is possibly TRBD2 (5 bases). Looked up from germline, CDR1 is LGHNT and CDR2 is FRNRAP. CDR3 length: 13 amino acids. The V and J ends lost 7 bases and 2 bases respectively, with 12 bases between them. CDR3 sequence (DNA): TGTGCTAGTGCCCAGAAGGAGGCCTACGAGCAGTACTTC. Protein: CASAQKEAYEQYF.

This chain connects TRBV4-2 to TRBJ2-2; 10 nucleotides agree with TRBD1. V trimming: 4 bases; J trimming: 5 bases; junction bases outside the gene matches: 4. Germline V gene sequence: CDR1 LGHNA, CDR2 YNFKEQ. The CDR3 is 15 residues long. The CDR3 DNA follows: TGTGCCAGCAGCCTCACGGACAGGGGGACCGGGGAGCTGTTTTTT. This gives the protein CASSLTDRGTGELFF.

The V and J genes are TRBV7-2 and TRBJ1-2; D gene ambiguous. This CDR3 is built from 14 residues. V lost 5 bases, J lost 2 bases, and 12 bases lay in between. The V gene's germline CDR1 is SGHTA and CDR2 FQGNSA. CDR3 amino acids: CASSSGYLNYGYTF. For the CDR3, the DNA is TGTGCCAGCAGCAGCGGGTACCTCAACTATGGCTACACCTTC.

The chain recombines TRBV5-1 with TRBJ2-1, with 14 bases lining up with TRBD2. Germline-derived CDR1 and CDR2 are SGHRS and YFSETQ. Trimming removed 8 bases from V and 10 bases from J; junction bases left unmatched: 14. The CDR3 contains 16 residues. CDR3 bases: TGCGCCAGTCACTGGAACGGGGGACTAGCGGGAGACGAGCAGTTCTTC. Translated: CASHWNGGLAGDEQFF.

J is TRBJ2-7 and V is TRBV2, with 7 bases identical to TRBD1. The trim removed 6 bases at V and 1 base at J, leaving 12 bases unmatched. CDR3 length equals 16 residues. The germline V gene has CDR1 SNHLY and CDR2 FYNNEI. For the CDR3, the DNA is TGTGCCAGCAGCCTCAATCACCCGGACAGGTCCTACGAGCAGTACTTC. Translated, it gives CASSLNHPDRSYEQYF. Full variable domain (missing parts from reference TRBV2 and TRBJ2-7): EPEVTQTPSHQVTQMGQEVILRCVPISNHLYFYWYRQILGQKVEFLVSFYNNEISEKSEIFDDQFSVERPDGSNFTLKIRSTKLEDSAMYFCASSLNHPDRSYEQYFGPGTRLTVT.

This chain joins TRBV5-6 and TRBJ2-1; 7 bases fit TRBD2. From germline, CDR1 is SGHDT and CDR2 YYEEEE. The CDR3 loop spans 14 amino acids. Trimming cost V 4 bases and J 6 bases; bases outside gene matches: 7. The CDR3 nucleotides are TGTGCCAGCAGCATTGGCGGGAGAATCAATGAGCAGTTCTTC. It codes for CASSIGGRINEQFF.

The rearrangement links TRBV29-1 to TRBJ1-1; D is ambiguous. The germline V gene has CDR1 SQVTM and CDR2 ANQGSEA. This CDR3 comprises 14 residues. V shed 3 bases and J shed 5 bases, with 16 bases lying between them. Here the CDR3 DNA reads TGCAGCGTTGAGTCGCGGGGAGGGAAGACTGAAGCTTTCTTT. It codes for CSVESRGGKTEAFF.

This rearrangement joins TRBV5-5 to TRBJ2-4; possibly TRBD1 for D (6 bases). The CDR3 is 14 amino acids. The germline gives CDR1 SGHKS, CDR2 YYEKEE (reference sequence). The V end lost 5 bases, the J end lost 3 bases, and 12 bases lay between the germline ends. This chain's CDR3 is CASRFDRSKNIQYF. The CDR3 DNA reads TGTGCCAGCAGATTCGACAGGAGCAAAAACATTCAGTACTTC.

The genes are TRBV6-1 and TRBJ1-5; D ambiguous. The CDR3 spans 11 residues. Deletions cut 6 bases from V and 3 bases from J, with 3 bases between. Germline CDR1 is MNHNS and CDR2 is SASEGT. The CDR3 is CASRTNQPQHF. CDR3 coding DNA: TGTGCCAGCAGAACCAATCAGCCCCAGCATTTT.

V usage is TRBV6-2 or TRBV6-3 and J usage is TRBJ2-6; no clear D gene. Deletions cut 6 bases from V and 1 base from J, with 10 bases between. Germline CDR1 MNHEY, CDR2 SVGEGT. The CDR3 is 15 residues long. As DNA, the CDR3 is TGTGCCAGCAGCCCTTACGGGTCTGGGGCCAACGTCCTGACTTTC. It translates to CASSPYGSGANVLTF.

This clonotype was recorded a few times. The chain has TRBV29-1 and TRBJ2-7; D is perhaps TRBD1 (6 bases). V lost 7 bases, J lost 6 bases, and 10 bases lay in between. The CDR3 has 10 amino acids. The germline CDR1 and CDR2 sequences are SQVTM and ANQGSEA. The CDR3, as DNA: TGCAGCGCTTCAGGGGCCGAGCAGTACTTC. Translated, it gives CSASGAEQYF.

CDR3: CATSRMPGGTGHEQYF. The CDR3 DNA is TGTGCCACCAGCAGAATGCCAGGGGGGACAGGCCACGAGCAGTACTTC. The chain joins TRBV15 to TRBJ2-7; TRBD1 aligns across 8 bases. Trimming cost V 2 bases and J 5 bases; bases outside gene matches: 11. The CDR3 extends over 16 amino acids. Germline values: CDR1 LNHNV, CDR2 YYDKDF (reference sequence).

The rearrangement joins TRBV20-1 to TRBJ2-3; D is tentatively TRBD1 or TRBD2 (5 bases each). The V end was cut by 2 bases, the J end by 0 bases, with 9 bases between. CDR3 length equals 14 residues. The germline V gene encodes CDR1 DFQATT and CDR2 SNEGSKA (reference sequence). DNA of the CDR3: TGCAGTGCTAGAAGGGGCGGGAGCACAGATACGCAGTATTTT. This translates into CSARRGGSTDTQYF.